Each of the 20 T cell receptor beta chains below was sequenced from the same sample in a study of blood T cell repertoires in COVID-19. Here immunoSEQ multiplex PCR was the method, and the copy in TCRdb shows in-frame clones only, minus some. The table has tens of thousands of clones, 70% to 85% seen once. Sample: peripheral blood. The receptors stem from an older man with acute or convalescent COVID-19.

This clone was detected once. The chain combines TRBV11-2 with TRBJ2-7; the match to TRBD1 covers 8 bases. The germline gives CDR1 SGHAT, CDR2 FQNNGV. V was pared by 4 bases and J by 5 bases, with 10 bases of the junction left unmatched. The CDR3 is 15 amino acids. The CDR3 DNA reads TGTGCCAGCAGCTCCTTTCGACAGGGGAGGAACGAGCAGTACTTC. This translates into CASSSFRQGRNEQYF.

V usage is TRBV7-2 and J usage is TRBJ2-7; TRBD2 is a possible D gene (7 bases). The CDR3 loop spans 12 amino acids. Germline CDR1 SGHTA, CDR2 FQGNSA. V was trimmed by 5 bases and J by 6 bases, leaving 11 bases between them. The CDR3 DNA reads as TGTGCCAGCAGCCGGGCGGGGGCCGAGCAGTACGTC. It codes for CASSRAGAEQYV.

This clone was found once. The chain combines TRBV15 with TRBJ2-7, with no clear D. Trimming shortened V by 1 base and J by 5 bases, and 12 bases separated the two germline ends. The germline V gene has CDR1 LNHNV and CDR2 YYDKDF (reference sequence). CDR3 size: 14 residues. The CDR3, as DNA: TGTGCCACCAGCAGAGGACTCCTGGTCGACGAGCAGTACGTC. As protein: CATSRGLLVDEQYV.

V usage is TRBV9 and J usage is TRBJ2-1, with 9 bases identical to TRBD2. V was pared by 0 bases and J by 0 bases, with 7 bases of the junction left unmatched. The length of the CDR3 is 18 residues. The germline V gene encodes CDR1 SGDLS and CDR2 YYNGEE. In DNA form, the CDR3 reads TGTGCCAGCAGCGTAGGTAGCGGGGGCCCTAGCTCCTACAATGAGCAGTTCTTC. This translates into CASSVGSGGPSSYNEQFF. Complete variable domain (other parts from reference TRBV9 and TRBJ2-1): DSGVTQTPKHLITATGQRVTLRCSPRSGDLSVYWYQQSLDQGLQFLIQYYNGEERAKGNILERFSAQQFPDLHSELNLSSLELGDSALYFCASSVGSGGPSSYNEQFFGPGTRLTVL.

V usage is TRBV10-1 and J usage is TRBJ1-6, with TRBD1 as a possible D gene (5 bases). Trimming took off 4 bases at V and 10 bases at J, with 14 bases between the two ends. The CDR3 runs to 14 residues. CDR1 is WNHNN and CDR2 is SYGVQD in the germline V gene (reference sequence). The CDR3 region is CASSVSAGRSPLHF. In DNA, the CDR3 is TGCGCCAGCAGTGTTTCCGCGGGGCGATCACCCCTCCACTTT.

The chain is built from TRBV28 and TRBJ2-6; D is uncertain. The CDR3 runs to 17 residues. V was shortened by 2 bases and J by 4 bases, with 15 bases between the two germline ends. CDR1 MDHEN and CDR2 SYDVKM come from the germline V gene. The CDR3 here is CASSLAGPSVGANVLTF. CDR3 bases: TGTGCCAGCAGTTTAGCAGGCCCGAGTGTCGGGGCCAACGTCCTGACTTTC.

This chain connects TRBV28 to TRBJ2-7; possibly TRBD2 for D (5 bases). Germline assignment: CDR1 MDHEN and CDR2 SYDVKM. The V end was cut by 6 bases, the J end by 2 bases, with 11 bases between. The CDR3 has 13 residues. The CDR3 DNA is TGTGCCAGCAGCTGGTCCGGGACCTACGAGCAGTACTTC. Protein product: CASSWSGTYEQYF.

The chain is built from TRBV7-9 and TRBJ1-2; D not resolved. The V and J ends lost 5 bases and 1 base respectively, with 5 bases between them. The V gene's germline CDR1 is SEHNR and CDR2 FQNEAQ (reference sequence). This CDR3 is 12 amino acids long. The CDR3 sequence: CASSPHNYGYTF. The DNA of the CDR3 is TGTGCCAGCAGCCCACATAACTATGGCTACACCTTC.

This chain uses TRBV7-8 with TRBJ2-5, with D maybe TRBD2 (6 bases). Germline V lookup: CDR1 SGHVS, CDR2 FQNEAQ. The length of the CDR3 is 13 residues. V lost 4 bases, J lost 4 bases, and 10 bases lay in between. The CDR3 coding sequence is TGTGCCAGCAGCTCTTGGAGGGGAGAGACCCAGTACTTC. Its translation: CASSSWRGETQYF.

V and J are TRBV19 and TRBJ1-1; no definite D call. The CDR3 sequence is 14 residues long. Germline V CDR1 and CDR2: LNHDA, SQIVND (reference sequence). Trimming removed 7 bases at V and 0 bases at J, with 12 bases between. CDR3 region: CASTGVLMNTEAFF. CDR3 sequence (DNA): TGTGCCAGTACCGGGGTACTCATGAACACTGAAGCTTTCTTT. The full variable domain, rest sourced from reference TRBV19 and TRBJ1-1, is DGGITQSPKYLFRKEGQNVTLSCEQNLNHDAMYWYRQDPGQGLRLIYYSQIVNDFQKGDIAEGYSVSREKKESFPLTVTSAQKNPTAFYLCASTGVLMNTEAFFGQGTRLTVV.

This clone was seen a few times. The chain couples TRBV11-2 to TRBJ1-6; no clear D gene. CDR3 size: 15 residues. In germline, CDR1 is SGHAT, CDR2 FQNNGV. The ends were cut back, 3 bases at V and 6 bases at J, with 12 bases in the middle. CDR3 loop: CASSFGLGSNSPLHF. CDR3 bases: TGTGCCAGCAGCTTTGGGTTAGGGAGTAATTCACCCCTCCACTTT.

This chain uses TRBV28 with TRBJ1-1, with D possibly being TRBD1 (5 bases). CDR3 length: 15 residues. The V and J ends lost 4 bases and 4 bases respectively, with 16 bases between them. Germline CDR1 is MDHEN and CDR2 is SYDVKM. The CDR3 reads CASSSSGTLGTEAFF. CDR3 DNA: TGTGCCAGCAGTTCCTCAGGGACTTTGGGCACTGAAGCTTTCTTT. The full variable domain, its missing parts supplied by reference TRBV28 and TRBJ1-1, is DVKVTQSSRYLVKRTGEKVFLECVQDMDHENMFWYRQDPGLGLRLIYFSYDVKMKEKGDIPEGYSVSREKKERFSLILESASTNQTSMYLCASSSSGTLGTEAFFGQGTRLTVV.

The chain recombines TRBV13 with TRBJ2-1; TRBD2 agrees at 9 bases. V lost 0 bases, J lost 4 bases, and 7 bases stayed unmatched. The germline V gene encodes CDR1 PRHDT and CDR2 FYEKMQ (reference sequence). The CDR3 runs 17 residues. The CDR3 reads CASSLGISGGPYNEQFF. In DNA form, the CDR3 reads TGTGCCAGCAGCTTAGGCATTAGCGGGGGACCATACAATGAGCAGTTCTTC.

This clone appeared many times. The chain uses TRBV5-1 and TRBJ1-2; TRBD1 agrees at 10 bases. The V segment lost 2 bases and the J segment 7 bases; nucleotides outside the gene matches: 8. CDR1 and CDR2 (germline): SGHRS, YFSETQ. The CDR3 runs 15 residues. Written as DNA, the CDR3 is TGCGCCAGCAGCTTAACGACAGGGGGCTTCTTTGGCTACACCTTC. Its translation: CASSLTTGGFFGYTF.

The chain uses TRBV27 and TRBJ1-4; D gene ambiguous. CDR1 is MNHEY, CDR2 SMNVEV, per germline (reference sequence). V lost 5 bases to trimming and J lost 4 bases, with 11 bases between them. CDR3 length equals 14 residues. The CDR3 bases are TGTGCCAGCAGTACGTTGGGCAGTAATGAAAAACTGTTTTTT. Residues: CASSTLGSNEKLFF.

This clone showed up just a few times. This rearrangement joins TRBV2 to TRBJ2-2, with D hard to call. Germline CDR1 SNHLY, CDR2 FYNNEI. This CDR3 comprises 13 residues. V lost 3 bases to trimming and J lost 4 bases, with 6 bases between them. The CDR3 region has the DNA TGTGCCAGCAGTGAGAAGCGCACCGGGGAGCTGTTTTTT. Its protein product is CASSEKRTGELFF.

This clone has a single count. This chain joins TRBV11-2 and TRBJ2-3; 12 bases are a match to TRBD2. Per the germline V gene, CDR1 is SGHAT and CDR2 is FQNNGV. The trim removed 5 bases at V and 4 bases at J, leaving 13 bases unmatched. This CDR3 has 18 residues. The CDR3 here is CASSPWTSGVPGADTQYF. In DNA, the CDR3 is TGTGCCAGCAGCCCCTGGACTAGCGGGGTTCCAGGAGCAGATACGCAGTATTTT. Full variable domain (missing parts from reference TRBV11-2 and TRBJ2-3): EAGVAQSPRYKIIEKRQSVAFWCNPISGHATLYWYQQILGQGPKLLIQFQNNGVVDDSQLPKDRFSAERLKGVDSTLKIQPAKLEDSAVYLCASSPWTSGVPGADTQYFGPGTRLTVL.

J is TRBJ2-3 and V is TRBV7-9; the D gene is possibly TRBD1 (5 bases). CDR1 and CDR2 (germline): SEHNR, FQNEAQ (reference sequence). The CDR3 covers 14 residues. Trimming removed 7 bases from V and 0 bases from J, with 11 bases in between. CDR3: CASTLQGSTDTQYF. As DNA, the CDR3 is TGTGCCAGCACCTTGCAGGGCAGCACAGATACGCAGTATTTT.

CDR3 protein: CASSTGNSGNTIYF. The CDR3, as DNA: TGCGCCAGCTCTACAGGGAACTCTGGAAACACCATATATTTT. The chain joins TRBV5-1 to TRBJ1-3; D possibly corresponds to TRBD1 (6 bases). Germline V CDR1 and CDR2: SGHRS, YFSETQ. The CDR3 is 14 amino acids. V lost 7 bases, J lost 0 bases, and 11 bases lay in between.

CDR3 amino acids: CASSYRGRDGPQHF. CDR3 DNA sequence: TGTGCCAGCAGCTACAGGGGGCGGGATGGGCCCCAGCATTTT. The rearrangement joins TRBV6-6 to TRBJ1-5; TRBD1 agrees at 9 bases. The CDR3 totals 14 residues. Germline V gene data show CDR1 as MNHNY and CDR2 as SVGAGI (reference sequence). V shed 6 bases and J 9 bases; nucleotides not matched to a gene: 9.